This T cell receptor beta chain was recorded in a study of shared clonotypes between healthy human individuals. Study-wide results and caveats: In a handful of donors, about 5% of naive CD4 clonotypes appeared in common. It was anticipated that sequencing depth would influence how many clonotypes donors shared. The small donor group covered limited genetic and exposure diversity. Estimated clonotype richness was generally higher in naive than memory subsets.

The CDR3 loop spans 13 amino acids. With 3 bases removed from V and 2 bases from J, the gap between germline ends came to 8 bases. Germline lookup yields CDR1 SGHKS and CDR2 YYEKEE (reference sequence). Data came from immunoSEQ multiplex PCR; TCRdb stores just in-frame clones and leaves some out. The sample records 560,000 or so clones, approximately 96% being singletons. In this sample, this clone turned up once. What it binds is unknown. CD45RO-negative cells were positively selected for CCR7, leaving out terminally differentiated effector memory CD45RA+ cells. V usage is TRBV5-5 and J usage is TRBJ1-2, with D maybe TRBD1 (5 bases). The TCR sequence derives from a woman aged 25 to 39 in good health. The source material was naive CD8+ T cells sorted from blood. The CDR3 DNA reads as TGTGCCAGCAGCTGGCGGGGGAACTATGGCTACACCTTC. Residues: CASSWRGNYGYTF.